These 4 T cell receptor beta chains were sequenced from one sample in a study of blood T cell repertoires in COVID-19. Assay: immunoSEQ multiplex PCR; the TCRdb copy retains only in-frame clones and omits some. The data contain some 140,000 clones, more than 65% of them singletons. Sequencing was performed on peripheral blood. These receptor sequences come from an elderly man with acute or convalescent COVID-19.

Notes on this clone: Sequence at one end of the junction differs from germline and may be a read error. The rearrangement uses TRBV20-1 and TRBJ2-5; maybe TRBD1 (5 bases). The CDR3 extends over 11 amino acids. CDR1 and CDR2 from the germline V gene are DFQATT and SNEGSKA (reference sequence). Here the CDR3 DNA reads TGCAGTGCAGGGGTTAAGGCCCACAAACACTTC. This sequence encodes CSAGVKAHKHF.

J is TRBJ1-4 and V is TRBV9; no definite D call. The V end was cut by 4 bases, the J end by 6 bases, with 13 bases between. CDR3 length: 14 residues. Germline CDR1 reads SGDLS; CDR2 reads YYNGEE. Written as DNA, the CDR3 is TGTGCCAGCAGCCTGTTCCTCGAGGATGAAAAACTGTTTTTT. Translated: CASSLFLEDEKLFF.

V gene TRBV6-1 combines with J gene TRBJ2-1; weak D call: TRBD1 (5 bases). CDR1 is MNHNS, CDR2 SASEGT, per germline. V was trimmed by 3 bases and J by 15 bases, leaving 15 bases between them. The CDR3 contains 12 residues. The CDR3 region is CASSDWAGPAFF. The CDR3 DNA is TGTGCCAGCAGTGATTGGGCAGGGCCGGCGTTCTTC.

The chain employs TRBV6-4 and TRBJ1-5; D gene unclear. From germline, CDR1 is MRHNA and CDR2 SNTAGT. CDR3 size: 13 residues. Trimming removed 3 bases at V and 5 bases at J, with 8 bases between. Here the CDR3 reads CASSEREDQPQHF. In DNA form, the CDR3 reads TGTGCCAGCAGTGAGAGGGAGGATCAGCCCCAGCATTTT.